The 24 T cell receptor beta chains listed next were all sequenced from one sample in a study of blood T cell repertoires in COVID-19. Only in-frame clones appear in the TCRdb table, and some are missing; sequencing was by immunoSEQ multiplex PCR. The sample consists of 55,000 to 80,000 clones, over 65% of them appearing once. The specimen sequenced was peripheral blood. These receptors came from a woman of 80 years or more with acute or convalescent COVID-19.

This chain connects TRBV30 to TRBJ2-1; D is possibly TRBD2 (6 bases). The CDR3 is 13 amino acids. Trimming pared 0 bases from V and 14 bases from J, leaving 17 bases between. Germline V gene data show CDR1 as GTSNPN and CDR2 as SVGIG (reference sequence). For the CDR3, the DNA is TGTGCCTGGAGTGTGAGAAGGGAGCAGCGGGAGTTCTTC. Encoded protein: CAWSVRREQREFF. Filled out from reference TRBV30 and TRBJ2-1, the complete variable domain reads SQTIHQWPATLVQPVGSPLSLECTVEGTSNPNLYWYRQAAGRGLQLLFYSVGIGQISSEVPQNLSASRPQDRQFILSSKKLLLSDSGFYLCAWSVRREQREFFGPGTRLTVL.

This chain uses TRBV30 with TRBJ1-2; D is possibly TRBD1 (5 bases). Looked up from germline, CDR1 is GTSNPN and CDR2 is SVGIG (reference sequence). Between the trimmed V and J ends, which lost 2 bases and 5 bases, there was a span of 12 bases. The CDR3 runs 13 residues. The CDR3 sequence: CAWSPRVEYGYTF. The CDR3 DNA follows: TGTGCCTGGAGTCCCAGGGTCGAGTATGGCTACACCTTC.

The V gene is TRBV5-1, the J gene TRBJ1-6; TRBD1 matches at 10 bases. Trimming took 2 bases from V and 8 from J; bases not matched to a gene: 1. The germline CDR1 and CDR2 sequences are SGHRS and YFSETQ. The CDR3 sequence is 14 residues long. The CDR3 bases are TGCGCCAGCAGCTTCGGACAGGGGGATTCACCCCTCCACTTT. It specifies CASSFGQGDSPLHF.

The chain carries TRBV19 and TRBJ2-2; D is undetermined. Looked up from germline, CDR1 is LNHDA and CDR2 is SQIVND (reference sequence). Between the trimmed V and J ends, which lost 3 bases and 0 bases, there was a span of 8 bases. This CDR3 comprises 15 residues. The CDR3 loop is CASSIGGSNTGELFF. DNA for the CDR3: TGTGCCAGTAGTATCGGCGGATCGAACACCGGGGAGCTGTTTTTT.

Turning to this clone: An end of the junction differs from the germline gene, which may be a read error. The rearrangement links TRBV6-5 to TRBJ2-2; tentative D call: TRBD2 (5 bases). The germline V gene encodes CDR1 MNHEY and CDR2 SVGAGI. The CDR3 contains 10 residues. CDR3 in DNA: TGTGCCAGCATTGTCGGGGAGTTGTTTTTT. It encodes CASIVGELFF.

CDR3: CASSLGRVNSPLHF. Here the CDR3 DNA reads TGTGCCAGCAGCTTAGGCAGGGTCAATTCACCCCTCCACTTT. V is TRBV11-3 and J is TRBJ1-6; possible D gene TRBD1, 5 bases. V lost 1 base and J 7 bases, leaving 8 bases between the germline ends. This CDR3 has 14 amino acids. Germline V CDR1 and CDR2: SGHNT, YENEEA.

The chain employs TRBV6-4 and TRBJ2-2, with 11 bases aligning to TRBD2. Germline-derived CDR1 and CDR2 are MRHNA and SNTAGT. This CDR3 has 17 residues. V dropped 11 bases and J dropped 6; count of bases not matched to a gene: 17. CDR3 in DNA: TGTGCCCGCCGGGTCCCGACTAGCGGGGCTGTTCCCGGGGAGCTGTTTTTT. Its translation is CARRVPTSGAVPGELFF.

J is TRBJ2-1 and V is TRBV6-5; 14 nucleotides agree with TRBD2. The V gene end was trimmed by 5 bases and the J gene end by 8 bases; junction bases not matched to a gene: 5. The CDR3 has 15 amino acids. Germline V gene data show CDR1 as MNHEY and CDR2 as SVGAGI. The CDR3 bases are TGTGCCAGCAGTCCGACTAGCGGGAGGGGGGATGAGCAGTTCTTC. Encoded protein: CASSPTSGRGDEQFF.

The chain couples TRBV6-5 to TRBJ1-2; maybe TRBD1 (5 bases). The germline gives CDR1 MNHEY, CDR2 SVGAGI. With 2 bases removed from V and 2 bases from J, the gap between germline ends came to 15 bases. The CDR3 covers 16 residues. CDR3 region: CASSYRQGPFNYGYTF. CDR3 DNA sequence: TGTGCCAGCAGTTACCGTCAGGGCCCCTTCAACTATGGCTACACCTTC.

The chain carries TRBV24-1 and TRBJ2-5; D perhaps matches TRBD1 (6 bases). The CDR3 totals 14 residues. Per the germline V gene, CDR1 is KGHDR and CDR2 is SFDVKD. V shed 2 bases and J shed 7 bases, with 13 bases lying between them. CDR3 loop: CATSDSQTGGTQYF. In DNA, the CDR3 is TGTGCCACCAGTGATTCCCAGACAGGAGGGACCCAGTACTTC.

This clone was seen more than once but under ten times. The gene calls are TRBV10-2 and TRBJ2-3; 9 bases are shared with TRBD2. This CDR3 is built from 16 residues. CDR1 WSHSY and CDR2 SAAADI come from the germline V gene. V trimming: 1 base; J trimming: 2 bases; junction bases outside the gene matches: 4. The CDR3 sequence is CASSEYLAGLTDTQYF. The DNA of the CDR3 is TGCGCCAGCAGTGAGTATCTAGCGGGGCTCACAGATACGCAGTATTTT.

V gene TRBV6-6 combines with J gene TRBJ2-5, with D perhaps TRBD1 (5 bases). CDR1 and CDR2 from the germline V gene are MNHNY and SVGAGI (reference sequence). The CDR3 is 14 residues long. V shed 6 bases and J shed 1 base, with 12 bases lying between them. The CDR3 DNA is TGTGCCAGCAGAAACATGGGGCCCCAAGAGACCCAGTACTTC. Translation gives CASRNMGPQETQYF.

The V gene is TRBV6-6, the J gene TRBJ2-5, with D possibly matching TRBD2 (6 bases). Trimming removed 0 bases at V and 4 bases at J, with 9 bases between. Germline loops: CDR1 MNHNY, CDR2 SVGAGI (reference sequence). The CDR3 covers 14 residues. CDR3: CASSYSEGSETQYF. The CDR3 DNA reads as TGTGCCAGCAGTTACTCGGAGGGGTCAGAGACCCAGTACTTC.

The chain joins TRBV27 to TRBJ1-3; no definite D call. Germline V gives CDR1 MNHEY, CDR2 SMNVEV (reference sequence). This CDR3 is built from 13 residues. V was shortened by 2 bases and J by 3 bases, with 5 bases between the two germline ends. CDR3 bases: TGTGCCAGCAGTTTAGGGCTTGGAAACACCATATATTTT. This sequence encodes CASSLGLGNTIYF.

The chain combines TRBV6-5 with TRBJ1-6, with 7 bases identical to TRBD1. CDR1 MNHEY and CDR2 SVGAGI come from the germline V gene. V dropped 6 bases and J dropped 6; count of bases not matched to a gene: 2. The CDR3 runs 13 residues. Here the CDR3 reads CASRDRSNSPLHF. CDR3 sequence (DNA): TGTGCCAGCAGGGACAGGAGTAATTCACCCCTCCACTTT.

The J gene is TRBJ1-6, the V gene TRBV6-1, with D possibly matching TRBD1 (5 bases). Germline loops: CDR1 MNHNS, CDR2 SASEGT. V lost 6 bases and J 0 bases, leaving 9 bases between the germline ends. This CDR3 has 15 residues. The CDR3 loop reads CASRDTPSYNSPLHF. As DNA, the CDR3 is TGTGCCAGCAGGGACACACCCTCCTATAATTCACCCCTCCACTTT.

CDR3 residues: CASSRTGQETQYF. The CDR3 DNA reads as TGTGCCAGCAGCCGAACAGGGCAAGAGACCCAGTACTTC. The chain recombines TRBV6-5 with TRBJ2-5, with a tentative D call TRBD1 (6 bases). Trimming shortened V by 6 bases and J by 2 bases, and 10 bases separated the two germline ends. This CDR3 contains 13 residues. Germline V gives CDR1 MNHEY, CDR2 SVGAGI.

The V and J genes are TRBV29-1 and TRBJ2-1; 12 bases match TRBD2. J was trimmed by 9 bases and V by 7 bases; bases with no gene match: 22. Looked up from germline, CDR1 is SQVTM and CDR2 is ANQGSEA. This CDR3 is built from 18 residues. CDR3 sequence: CSAEGGRLAGVVVGEQFF. The CDR3 nucleotides are TGCAGCGCGGAGGGGGGGAGACTAGCGGGAGTGGTGGTAGGTGAGCAGTTCTTC.

The rearrangement links TRBV19 to TRBJ1-2; the D gene is possibly TRBD1 (6 bases). V dropped 2 bases and J dropped 8 bases, with 15 bases sitting between them. This CDR3 comprises 14 residues. In germline, CDR1 is LNHDA, CDR2 SQIVND (reference sequence). CDR3 amino acids: CASSITAQGIGYTF. In DNA, the CDR3 is TGTGCCAGTAGTATAACCGCACAGGGAATCGGCTACACCTTC.

The gene calls are TRBV30 and TRBJ2-4; tentative D call: TRBD2 (6 bases). Trimming shortened V by 1 base and J by 4 bases, and 11 bases separated the two germline ends. Germline V lookup: CDR1 GTSNPN, CDR2 SVGIG (reference sequence). The CDR3 loop spans 14 amino acids. The chain's CDR3 is CAWSGSGGKNIQYF. The CDR3 DNA is TGTGCCTGGAGTGGGTCTGGAGGGAAAAACATTCAGTACTTC. Full variable domain (outside the CDR3, taken from reference TRBV30 and TRBJ2-4): SQTIHQWPATLVQPVGSPLSLECTVEGTSNPNLYWYRQAAGRGLQLLFYSVGIGQISSEVPQNLSASRPQDRQFILSSKKLLLSDSGFYLCAWSGSGGKNIQYFGAGTRLSVL.

This chain links TRBV5-1 with TRBJ2-1; no firm D call. This CDR3 region has 12 residues. The germline V gene encodes CDR1 SGHRS and CDR2 YFSETQ. The V and J ends lost 3 bases and 8 bases respectively, with 9 bases between them. CDR3 coding DNA: TGCGCCAGCAGCTCAATGACTGATGAGCAGTTCTTC. It encodes CASSSMTDEQFF.

In DNA form, the CDR3 reads TGTGCCAGCAGCCACTTGACAGGGGATACTGAAGCTTTCTTT. Its translation is CASSHLTGDTEAFF. The rearrangement links TRBV3-1 (or the pseudogene TRBV3-2) to TRBJ1-1; 8 bases agree with TRBD1. CDR3 size: 14 residues. V gave up 3 bases and J gave up 5 bases; unmatched junction bases: 5. Per germline, CDR1 LGHDT and CDR2 YNNKEL (reference sequence).

This chain connects TRBV9 to TRBJ1-3; D might be TRBD1 (6 bases). This CDR3 comprises 15 residues. Trimming took 3 bases from V and 0 from J, leaving 10 bases between them. Germline loops: CDR1 SGDLS, CDR2 YYNGEE. In nucleotides, the CDR3 is TGTGCCAGCAGCGCCTTACAGGGCTCTGGAAACACCATATATTTT. Its translation: CASSALQGSGNTIYF. The variable domain in full, completed from reference TRBV9 and TRBJ1-3, reads DSGVTQTPKHLITATGQRVTLRCSPRSGDLSVYWYQQSLDQGLQFLIQYYNGEERAKGNILERFSAQQFPDLHSELNLSSLELGDSALYFCASSALQGSGNTIYFGEGSWLTVV.

The chain employs TRBV7-9 and TRBJ1-2; 7 nucleotides agree with TRBD1. Per the germline V gene, CDR1 is SEHNR and CDR2 is FQNEAQ (reference sequence). Trimming at V came to 5 bases and at J to 3 bases, leaving 6 bases not matched to a gene. The CDR3 has 14 residues. This chain's CDR3 is CASSQGDSYYGYTF. CDR3 in DNA: TGTGCCAGCAGCCAAGGGGACAGTTACTATGGCTACACCTTC.